Shown below are 2 T cell receptor beta chains from a single sample sequenced in a study of T cell responses to AZD1222 COVID-19 vaccine. The assay was immunoSEQ multiplex PCR, and TCRdb's table has in-frame clones only and misses some. The sample yields around 100,000 clones, roughly 91% seen once. The sequences come from peripheral blood, collected on day 0 of AZD1222 vaccination. The receptors derive from an adult in good health.

The gene calls are TRBV19 and TRBJ1-2; D gene unclear. This CDR3 has 15 residues. V was shortened by 5 bases and J by 7 bases, with 20 bases between the two germline ends. Germline CDR1 and CDR2: LNHDA and SQIVND (reference sequence). CDR3 in amino acids: CASSEREYVIGGYTF. The CDR3 DNA sequence: TGTGCCAGTAGTGAGCGCGAGTACGTCATAGGTGGCTACACCTTC.

The gene calls are TRBV7-9 and TRBJ2-5; 7 nucleotides line up with TRBD2. J gave up 5 bases and V 8 bases, and 8 bases lay outside the gene matches. The CDR3 is 13 amino acids. Germline CDR1 reads SEHNR; CDR2 reads FQNEAQ (reference sequence). The CDR3 region has the DNA TGTGCCAGCCAGGGAGGGAGCGGGGAGACCCAGTACTTC. Translating it yields CASQGGSGETQYF.